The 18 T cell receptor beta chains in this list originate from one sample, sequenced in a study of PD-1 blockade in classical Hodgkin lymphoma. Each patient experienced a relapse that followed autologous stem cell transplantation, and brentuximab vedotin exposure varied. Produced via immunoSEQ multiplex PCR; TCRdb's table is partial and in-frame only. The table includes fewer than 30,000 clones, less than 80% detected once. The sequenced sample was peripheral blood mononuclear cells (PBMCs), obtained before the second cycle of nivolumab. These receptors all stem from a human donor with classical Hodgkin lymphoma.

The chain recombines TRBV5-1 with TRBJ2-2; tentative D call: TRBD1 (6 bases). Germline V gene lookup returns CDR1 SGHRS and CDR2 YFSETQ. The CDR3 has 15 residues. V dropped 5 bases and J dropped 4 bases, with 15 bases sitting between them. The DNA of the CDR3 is TGCGCCAGCAGTATTCAGGGGAGTGGCACCGGGGAGCTGTTTTTT. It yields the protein CASSIQGSGTGELFF.

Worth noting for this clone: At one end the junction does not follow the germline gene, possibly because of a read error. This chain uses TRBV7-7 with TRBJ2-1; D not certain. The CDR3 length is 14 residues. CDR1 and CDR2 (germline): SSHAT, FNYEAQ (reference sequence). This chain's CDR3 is CASSRDGPYNEQFF. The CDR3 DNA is TGTGCTAGCAGCCGAGACGGGCCCTACAATGAGCAGTTCTTC.

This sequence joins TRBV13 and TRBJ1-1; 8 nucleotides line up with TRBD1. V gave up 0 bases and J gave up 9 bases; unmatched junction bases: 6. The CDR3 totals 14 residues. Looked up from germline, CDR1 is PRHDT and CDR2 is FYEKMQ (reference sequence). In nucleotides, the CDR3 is TGTGCCAGCAGCTTAGGGACAGGGGCGCTAAAAGCTTTCTTT. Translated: CASSLGTGALKAFF.

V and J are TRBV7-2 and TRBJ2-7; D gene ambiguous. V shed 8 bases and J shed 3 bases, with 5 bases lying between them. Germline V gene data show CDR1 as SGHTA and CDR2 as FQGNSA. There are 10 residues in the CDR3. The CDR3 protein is CASGDYEQYF. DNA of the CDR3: TGTGCCAGCGGTGACTACGAGCAGTACTTC.

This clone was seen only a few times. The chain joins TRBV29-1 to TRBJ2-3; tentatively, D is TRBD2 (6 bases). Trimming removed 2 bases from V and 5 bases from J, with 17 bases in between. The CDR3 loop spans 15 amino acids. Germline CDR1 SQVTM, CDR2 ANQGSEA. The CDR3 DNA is TGCAGCGTTGAACCTCAGGGAGCGCGGGGAGATACGCAGTATTTT. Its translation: CSVEPQGARGDTQYF.

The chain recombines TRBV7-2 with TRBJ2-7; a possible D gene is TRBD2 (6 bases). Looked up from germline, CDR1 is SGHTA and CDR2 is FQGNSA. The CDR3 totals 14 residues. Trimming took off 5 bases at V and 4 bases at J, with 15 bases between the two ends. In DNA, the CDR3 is TGTGCCAGCAGCCCAGAGATGGGGGGATACGAGCAGTACTTC. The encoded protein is CASSPEMGGYEQYF.

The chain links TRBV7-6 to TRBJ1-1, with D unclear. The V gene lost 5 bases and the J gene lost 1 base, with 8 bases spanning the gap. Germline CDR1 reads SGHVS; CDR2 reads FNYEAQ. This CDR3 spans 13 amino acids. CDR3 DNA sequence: TGTGCCAGCAGCCCAAGGCAGAACACTGAAGCTTTCTTT. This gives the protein CASSPRQNTEAFF.

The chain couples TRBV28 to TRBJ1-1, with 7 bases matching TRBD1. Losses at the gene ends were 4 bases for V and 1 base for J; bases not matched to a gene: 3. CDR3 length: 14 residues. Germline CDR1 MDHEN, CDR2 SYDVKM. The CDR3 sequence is CASSSGTANTEAFF. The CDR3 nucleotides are TGTGCCAGCAGTTCTGGGACAGCGAACACTGAAGCTTTCTTT.

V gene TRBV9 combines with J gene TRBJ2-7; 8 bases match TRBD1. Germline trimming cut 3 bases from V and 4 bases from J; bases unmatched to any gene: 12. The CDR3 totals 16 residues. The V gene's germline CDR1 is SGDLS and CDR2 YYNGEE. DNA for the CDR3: TGTGCCAGCAGCGCGAGAACAGGGGGTTCGGAATACGAGCAGTACTTC. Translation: CASSARTGGSEYEQYF.

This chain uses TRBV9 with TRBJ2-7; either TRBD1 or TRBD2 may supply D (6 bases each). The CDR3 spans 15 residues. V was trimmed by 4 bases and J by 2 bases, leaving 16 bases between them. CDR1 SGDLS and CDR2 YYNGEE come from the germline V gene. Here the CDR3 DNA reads TGTGCCAGCAGCCCGTCGATCGGGGGCCCCTACGAGCAGTACTTC. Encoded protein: CASSPSIGGPYEQYF. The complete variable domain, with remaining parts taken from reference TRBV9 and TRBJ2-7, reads DSGVTQTPKHLITATGQRVTLRCSPRSGDLSVYWYQQSLDQGLQFLIQYYNGEERAKGNILERFSAQQFPDLHSELNLSSLELGDSALYFCASSPSIGGPYEQYFGPGTRLTVT.

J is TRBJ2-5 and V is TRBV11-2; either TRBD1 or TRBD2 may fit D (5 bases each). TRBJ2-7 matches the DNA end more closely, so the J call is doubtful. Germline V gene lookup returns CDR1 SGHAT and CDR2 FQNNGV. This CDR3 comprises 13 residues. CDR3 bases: TGTGCCAGCAGCTATGGGACCTCCTACGAGCAGTACTTC. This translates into CASSYGTSYEQYF.

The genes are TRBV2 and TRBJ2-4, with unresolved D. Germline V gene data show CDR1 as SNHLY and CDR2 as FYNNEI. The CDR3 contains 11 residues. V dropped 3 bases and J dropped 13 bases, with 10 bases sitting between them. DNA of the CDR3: TGTGCCAGCAGTGAGGACCCTCGGCAGTACTTC. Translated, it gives CASSEDPRQYF.

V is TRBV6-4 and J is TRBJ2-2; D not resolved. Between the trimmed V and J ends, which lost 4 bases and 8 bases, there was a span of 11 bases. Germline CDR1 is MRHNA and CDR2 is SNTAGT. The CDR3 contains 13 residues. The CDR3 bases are TGTGCCAGCAGTGGGGCCTACAAGGGGGAGCTGTTTTTT. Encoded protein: CASSGAYKGELFF.

The CDR3 DNA follows: TGTGCCAGCAAGAGATCGACAGGAGAATTCAACACCGGGGAGCTGTTTTTT. It translates to CASKRSTGEFNTGELFF. The V gene is TRBV7-9, the J gene TRBJ2-2; possibly TRBD1 for D (6 bases). This CDR3 comprises 17 residues. With 7 bases removed from V and 2 bases from J, the gap between germline ends came to 20 bases. Germline V gives CDR1 SEHNR, CDR2 FQNEAQ (reference sequence).

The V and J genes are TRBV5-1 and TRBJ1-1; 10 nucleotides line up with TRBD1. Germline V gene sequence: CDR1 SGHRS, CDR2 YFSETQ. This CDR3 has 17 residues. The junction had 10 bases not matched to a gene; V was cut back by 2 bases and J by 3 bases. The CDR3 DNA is TGCGCCAGCAGCTTCGGGACAGGGGAGAGGTTTTACACTGAAGCTTTCTTT. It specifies CASSFGTGERFYTEAFF. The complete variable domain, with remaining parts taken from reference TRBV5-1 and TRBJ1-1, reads KAGVTQTPRYLIKTRGQQVTLSCSPISGHRSVSWYQQTPGQGLQFLFEYFSETQRNKGNFPGRFSGRQFSNSRSEMNVSTLELGDSALYLCASSFGTGERFYTEAFFGQGTRLTVV.

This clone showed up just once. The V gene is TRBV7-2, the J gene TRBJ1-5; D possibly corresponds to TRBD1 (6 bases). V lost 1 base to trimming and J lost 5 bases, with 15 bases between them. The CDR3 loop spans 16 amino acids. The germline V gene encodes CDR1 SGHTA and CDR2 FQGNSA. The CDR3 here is CASSLVLQGLDQPQHF. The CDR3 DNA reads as TGTGCCAGCAGCTTAGTCCTACAGGGTCTCGATCAGCCCCAGCATTTT. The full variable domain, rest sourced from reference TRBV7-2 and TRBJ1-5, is GAGVSQSPSNKVTEKGKDVELRCDPISGHTALYWYRQSLGQGLEFLIYFQGNSAPDKSGLPSDRFSAERTGGSVSTLTIQRTQQEDSAVYLCASSLVLQGLDQPQHFGDGTRLSIL.

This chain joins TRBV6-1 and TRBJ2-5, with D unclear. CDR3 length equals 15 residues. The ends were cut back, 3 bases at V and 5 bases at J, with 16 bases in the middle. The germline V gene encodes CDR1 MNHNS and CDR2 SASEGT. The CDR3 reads CASSEWTREWETQYF. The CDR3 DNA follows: TGTGCCAGCAGTGAGTGGACCCGAGAGTGGGAGACCCAGTACTTC.

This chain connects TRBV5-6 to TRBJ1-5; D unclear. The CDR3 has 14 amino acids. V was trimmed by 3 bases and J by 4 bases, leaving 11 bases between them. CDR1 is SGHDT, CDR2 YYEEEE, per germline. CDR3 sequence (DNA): TGTGCCAGCAGCTGGCGCGGGAGTAATCAGCCCCAGCATTTT. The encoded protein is CASSWRGSNQPQHF.